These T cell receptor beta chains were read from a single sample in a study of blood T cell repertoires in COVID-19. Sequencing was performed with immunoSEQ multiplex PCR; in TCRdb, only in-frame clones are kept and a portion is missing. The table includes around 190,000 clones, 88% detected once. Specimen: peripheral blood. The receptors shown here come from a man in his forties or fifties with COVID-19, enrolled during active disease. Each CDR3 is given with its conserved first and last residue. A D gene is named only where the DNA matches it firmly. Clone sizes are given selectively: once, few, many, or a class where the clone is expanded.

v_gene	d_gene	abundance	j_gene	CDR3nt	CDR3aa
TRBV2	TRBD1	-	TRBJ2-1	TGTGCCGGCCAAGGATCGACAGGGAAACTGAATGAGCAGTTCTTC	CAGQGSTGKLNEQFF
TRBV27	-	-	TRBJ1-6	TGTGCCAGCAGTCCCCTAACTGGGGGCGGTTCACCCCTCCACTTT	CASSPLTGGGSPLHF
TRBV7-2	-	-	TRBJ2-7	TGTGCCAGCAGCTTTCCACTATCTCGCGGCAGCTCCTACGAGCAGTACTTC	CASSFPLSRGSSYEQYF
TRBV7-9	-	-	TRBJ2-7	TGTGCCAGCATAGGTTCCGGGAGTCCCTACGAGCAGTACTTC	CASIGSGSPYEQYF
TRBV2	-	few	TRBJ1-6	TGTGCCAGCATGGGGAGGGTGGCTGTGAATTCACCCCTCCACTTT	CASMGRVAVNSPLHF
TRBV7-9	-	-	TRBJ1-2	TGTGCCAGCAGCTTATTCCCAATCCGGGGAGATGGCTATGGCTACACCTTC	CASSLFPIRGDGYGYTF
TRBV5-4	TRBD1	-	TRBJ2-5	TGTGCCAGCAGCTTGAGGGGGCCCGAGACCCAGTACTTC	CASSLRGPETQYF
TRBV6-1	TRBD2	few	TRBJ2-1	TGTGCCAGCACCCCAAGCGGGAGTAATAATGAGCAGTTCTTC	CASTPSGSNNEQFF
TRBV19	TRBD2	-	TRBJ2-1	TGTGCCAGTAGTATAGATCTTAGCGGGGGTTACTACAATGAGCAGTTCTTC	CASSIDLSGGYYNEQFF
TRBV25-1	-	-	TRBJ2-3	TGTGCCAGCAGTGAGAGTAATAGGCGGGAAGGCACAGATACGCAGTATTTT	CASSESNRREGTDTQYF
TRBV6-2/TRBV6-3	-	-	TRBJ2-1	TGTGCCAGCAGTTCCGGGACTCGAGACAATGAGCAGTTCTTC	CASSSGTRDNEQFF
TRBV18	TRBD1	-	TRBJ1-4	TGTGCCAGCTCTCCCCAGGGGGAGGCTAATGAAAAACTGTTTTTT	CASSPQGEANEKLFF
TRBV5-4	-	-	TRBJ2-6	TGTGCCAGCAGCCCCTCCCCCCGGAGGCTGGGTGGGGCCAACGTCCTGACTTTC	CASSPSPRRLGGANVLTF
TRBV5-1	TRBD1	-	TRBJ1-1	TGCGCCAGCAGCCCACAGGGGGATTTCACTGAAGCTTTCTTT	CASSPQGDFTEAFF
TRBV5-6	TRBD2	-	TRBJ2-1	TGTGCCAGCAGCTTTGCGGGGGGGACTTACAATGAGCAGTTCTTC	CASSFAGGTYNEQFF
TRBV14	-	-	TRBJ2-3	TGTGCCAGCAGCCGGCAGGGCCGGGATACGCAGTATTTT	CASSRQGRDTQYF
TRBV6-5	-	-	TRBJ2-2	TGTGCCAGCAGTTCCCAGGGAACGAACACCGGGGAGCTGTTTTTT	CASSSQGTNTGELFF
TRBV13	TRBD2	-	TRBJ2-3	TGTGCCAGCAGCTTAGGCTTTGCGGGAGGAAGCACAGATACGCAGTATTTT	CASSLGFAGGSTDTQYF
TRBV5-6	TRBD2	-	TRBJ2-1	TGTGCCAGCAGCTTGGTTAGCGGGCCCTACAATGAGCAGTTCTTC	CASSLVSGPYNEQFF
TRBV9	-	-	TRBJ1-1	TGTGCCAGCAGCGTAGCCAGTAGGGGTACGAGCCCCAAGGTGACTGAAGCTTTCTTT	CASSVASRGTSPKVTEAFF
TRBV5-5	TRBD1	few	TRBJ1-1	TGTGCCAGCAGCCCCAAACAGGGGAAGAACACTGAAGCTTTCTTT	CASSPKQGKNTEAFF
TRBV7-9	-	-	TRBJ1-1	TGTGCCAGCAGCTCGGGTGTGGACACTGAAGCTTTCTTT	CASSSGVDTEAFF
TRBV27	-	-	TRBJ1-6	TGTGCCAGCAGTTCCCACGCGGGTGCGAATTCACCCCTCCACTTT	CASSSHAGANSPLHF
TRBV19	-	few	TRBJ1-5	TGTGCCAGTAGCACAGACAGCTATAGCAATCAGCCCCAGCATTTT	CASSTDSYSNQPQHF
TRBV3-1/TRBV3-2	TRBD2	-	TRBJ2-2	TGTGCCAGCAACGGGAGGGGGAGTAACACCGGGGAGCTGTTTTTT	CASNGRGSNTGELFF
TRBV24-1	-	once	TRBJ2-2	TGTGCCACCAGTGAGCGGGGATTTAACACCGGGGAGCTGTTTTTT	CATSERGFNTGELFF
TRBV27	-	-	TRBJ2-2	TGTGCCAGCCTACATCTGGGACTCTCCACCGGGGAGCTGTTTTTT	CASLHLGLSTGELFF
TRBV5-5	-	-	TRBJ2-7	TGTGCCAGCAGCCCCGCTCTGGGCCCCTACGAGCAGTACTTC	CASSPALGPYEQYF
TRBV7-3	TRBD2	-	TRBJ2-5	TGTGCCAGCAGCTTATTGGGACTAGCGGGGGGTGAAGAGACCCAGTACTTC	CASSLLGLAGGEETQYF
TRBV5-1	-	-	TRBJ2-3	TGCGCCAGCAGCTTGGGGGCCAGGGGCACAGATACGCAGTATTTT	CASSLGARGTDTQYF
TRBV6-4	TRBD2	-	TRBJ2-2	TGTGCCAGCAGTACACTAGCGGGGAACACCGGGGAGCTGTTTTTT	CASSTLAGNTGELFF
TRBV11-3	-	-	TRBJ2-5	TGTGCCAGCAGCTTTAGATCACGGGGGTACCAAGAGACCCAGTACTTC	CASSFRSRGYQETQYF
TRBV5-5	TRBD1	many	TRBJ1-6	TGTGCCAGCAGCGATACCGGGACAGGGGCTTCTGGTTCACCCCTCCACTTT	CASSDTGTGASGSPLHF